What follows are 5 T cell receptor beta chains derived from one specimen sequenced in a study of T cells in localized non-small cell lung cancer. The table came from immunoSEQ multiplex PCR; TCRdb's copy has only in-frame clones and leaves some out. This sample has about 3,300 clones, with around 30% found just once. The sequenced sample was lung tumor tissue, obtained before any cancer treatment. Receptors originate from a male donor aged 60 or over with stage I lung adenocarcinoma.

The genes are TRBV11-3 and TRBJ1-5, with TRBD1 identical over 11 bases. Germline V gives CDR1 SGHNT, CDR2 YENEEA. Trimming at V came to 5 bases and at J to 2 bases, leaving 8 bases not matched to a gene. This CDR3 is built from 17 residues. The CDR3 DNA reads as TGTGCCAGCAGCGCCGGGACAGGGGGGTCCGGCAATCAGCCCCAGCATTTT. Translating gives CASSAGTGGSGNQPQHF.

The rearrangement links TRBV11-3 to TRBJ1-6; tentative D call: TRBD1 (6 bases). Germline V gene sequence: CDR1 SGHNT, CDR2 YENEEA. V was pared by 4 bases and J by 5 bases, with 9 bases between. The CDR3 covers 14 residues. The CDR3 sequence is CASSSRQDNSPLHF. The CDR3 region has the DNA TGTGCCAGCAGCTCCAGACAGGATAATTCACCCCTCCACTTT. The variable domain in full, completed from reference TRBV11-3 and TRBJ1-6, reads EAGVVQSPRYKIIEKKQPVAFWCNPISGHNTLYWYLQNLGQGPELLIRYENEEAVDDSQLPKDRFSAERLKGVDSTLKIQPAELGDSAVYLCASSSRQDNSPLHFGNGTRLTVT.

This clone ranks as medium-sized. The chain employs TRBV18 and TRBJ1-1; D perhaps matches TRBD1 (6 bases). Between the trimmed V and J ends, which lost 1 base and 1 base, there was a span of 10 bases. Germline values: CDR1 KGHSH, CDR2 LQKENI. CDR3 length: 15 residues. The CDR3 reads CASSPRGRGNTEAFF. As DNA, the CDR3 is TGTGCCAGCTCACCACGGGGCAGGGGGAACACTGAAGCTTTCTTT.

The chain uses TRBV9 and TRBJ1-2, with D possibly being TRBD1 (5 bases). V gave up 5 bases and J gave up 8 bases, with 19 bases separating them. The CDR3 loop spans 14 amino acids. The germline V gene encodes CDR1 SGDLS and CDR2 YYNGEE. The CDR3 DNA reads as TGTGCCAGCAGTTCCGGGACCTTCGCAGTGGGCTACACCTTC. Its protein product is CASSSGTFAVGYTF. Drawing the rest from reference TRBV9 and TRBJ1-2, the complete variable domain is DSGVTQTPKHLITATGQRVTLRCSPRSGDLSVYWYQQSLDQGLQFLIQYYNGEERAKGNILERFSAQQFPDLHSELNLSSLELGDSALYFCASSSGTFAVGYTFGSGTRLTVV.

This clone was found a few times. The rearrangement links TRBV9 to TRBJ2-7; TRBD1 might be the D (6 bases). The CDR3 has 12 amino acids. The V gene's germline CDR1 is SGDLS and CDR2 YYNGEE. With 2 bases removed from V and 7 bases from J, the gap between germline ends came to 10 bases. CDR3 in DNA: TGTGCCAGCAGCGTCAATACAGGGGAGCAGTACTTC. As protein: CASSVNTGEQYF.